This T cell receptor beta chain was captured by sequencing in a study of blood T cell repertoires in COVID-19. Across the study: COVID-19 samples collected from the United States, Italy and Spain covered acute and convalescent phases. PBMCs, B-cell-depleted T cells, or T cells provided the cDNA or gDNA that made up the material.

Original data processing: From reference gene primer amplification, estimates of nucleated cell counts were derived. TCRdb's copy holds only in-frame clones and misses some; the assay was immunoSEQ multiplex PCR. The V and J calls and clone size were taken over from that table, and D and trimming were inferred from the DNA. Of 150,000 to 200,000 clones listed, around 80% were seen once; the top ten hold 22%. The sequence derives from a woman of 80 years or more with acute or convalescent COVID-19. The specimen was peripheral blood.

CDR3 sequence (DNA): TGCGCCAGCAGCTTTCCCAGGGACTATCAGCCCGGGGAGCTGTTTTTT. Its protein is CASSFPRDYQPGELFF. The rearrangement links TRBV5-1 to TRBJ2-2; 7 nucleotides agree with TRBD2. This CDR3 is 16 amino acids long. The V gene's germline CDR1 is SGHRS and CDR2 YFSETQ. J gave up 6 bases and V 2 bases, and 10 bases lay outside the gene matches.